Detailed here is one T cell receptor (beta chain). The entry originates in a study of blood T cell repertoires in COVID-19. Study details: T cells, B-cell-depleted T cells, or PBMCs supplied cDNA or gDNA.

Measured with immunoSEQ multiplex PCR; TCRdb has only the in-frame clones, and not every one. The sample shows around 300,000 clones, around 82% of them seen only once. The sequenced material came from peripheral blood. The receptor was isolated from a woman aged 45-65 years who had recovered from COVID-19.

CDR3 nucleotide sequence: TGTGCCAGCAGCACCGGCAGGGCCGGCACTGAAGCTTTCTTT. It codes for CASSTGRAGTEAFF. The chain employs TRBV9 and TRBJ1-1, with a tentative D call TRBD1 (5 bases). In germline, CDR1 is SGDLS, CDR2 YYNGEE. The CDR3 loop spans 14 amino acids. Trimming removed 4 bases from V and 4 bases from J, with 14 bases in between.